Following are 25 T cell receptor beta chains from one sample sequenced in a study of graft-versus-host responses after intestinal transplantation. Their recognized antigens are unknown. Sequencing was performed with immunoSEQ multiplex PCR; in TCRdb, only in-frame clones are kept and a portion is missing. The profile covers more than 95,000 clones, with roughly 90% appearing a single time and around 0.17% taken by the ten largest. The sequencing here drew on unstimulated CD4+ T cells sorted from spleen or lymph node cells, taken before intestinal transplant. The receptors originated from a human donor who received an intestinal transplant.

This rearrangement joins TRBV5-1 to TRBJ1-2, with 8 bases matching TRBD1. Losses at the gene ends were 4 bases for V and 2 bases for J; bases not matched to a gene: 7. The germline CDR1 and CDR2 sequences are SGHRS and YFSETQ. This CDR3 has 15 amino acids. Here the CDR3 DNA reads TGCGCCAGCAGCCCAGGGGGCGCATCAAACTATGGCTACACCTTC. It translates to CASSPGGASNYGYTF.

This clone appeared a single time. This sequence joins TRBV19 and TRBJ2-3; TRBD2 matches 8 bases. The CDR3 totals 15 residues. J lost 1 base, V lost 3 bases, and 3 bases had no gene match. The germline gives CDR1 LNHDA, CDR2 SQIVND (reference sequence). The CDR3 region has the DNA TGTGCCAGTAGTATGAGCGGGGGTCGCACAGATACGCAGTATTTT. Residues: CASSMSGGRTDTQYF. The entire variable domain, with the rest obtained from reference TRBV19 and TRBJ2-3, is as follows: DGGITQSPKYLFRKEGQNVTLSCEQNLNHDAMYWYRQDPGQGLRLIYYSQIVNDFQKGDIAEGYSVSREKKESFPLTVTSAQKNPTAFYLCASSMSGGRTDTQYFGPGTRLTVL.

The chain uses TRBV25-1 and TRBJ2-1; 8 bases are a match to TRBD2. V lost 6 bases and J lost 7; bases outside the gene matches: 14. CDR3 length equals 16 residues. Germline values: CDR1 MGHDK, CDR2 SYGVNS. In nucleotides, the CDR3 is TGTGCCAGCAGGGGTATCGGGGGGGCCTCTAGAAATGAGCAGTTCTTC. Its translation is CASRGIGGASRNEQFF.

The genes are TRBV5-1 and TRBJ1-6, with D perhaps matching TRBD1 (5 bases). The CDR3 sequence is 15 residues long. Trimming pared 6 bases from V and 6 bases from J, leaving 16 bases between. Germline assignment: CDR1 SGHRS and CDR2 YFSETQ. This CDR3 is CASTPSGDGNSPLHF. The CDR3 DNA follows: TGCGCCAGCACCCCGTCGGGGGATGGTAATTCACCCCTCCACTTT.

V and J are TRBV30 and TRBJ1-4; 7 positions agree with TRBD1. There are 12 residues in the CDR3. The germline CDR1 and CDR2 sequences are GTSNPN and SVGIG (reference sequence). CDR3 bases: TGTGTCCTAGGGGGCAGAGGTGAAAAACTGTTTTTT. Residues: CVLGGRGEKLFF.

V usage is TRBV11-2 and J usage is TRBJ2-6; no firm D call. Germline CDR1 reads SGHAT; CDR2 reads FQNNGV. The length of the CDR3 is 15 residues. Between the trimmed V and J ends, which lost 3 bases and 0 bases, there was a span of 6 bases. The CDR3, as DNA: TGTGCCAGCAGCTTGACATACTCTGGGGCCAACGTCCTGACTTTC. Translation: CASSLTYSGANVLTF. Combining the CDR3 with reference TRBV11-2 and TRBJ2-6 gives the whole variable domain EAGVAQSPRYKIIEKRQSVAFWCNPISGHATLYWYQQILGQGPKLLIQFQNNGVVDDSQLPKDRFSAERLKGVDSTLKIQPAKLEDSAVYLCASSLTYSGANVLTFGAGSRLTVL.

This chain links TRBV15 with TRBJ2-1, with 7 positions matching TRBD2. CDR1 LNHNV and CDR2 YYDKDF come from the germline V gene (reference sequence). V shed 3 bases, J shed 8 bases, and the junction held 16 bases outside the gene matches. The CDR3 length is 17 residues. CDR3 sequence: CATSRDPTSIRAHEQFF. CDR3 DNA: TGTGCCACCAGCAGGGACCCGACTAGCATCCGGGCCCATGAGCAGTTCTTC.

In regard to this clone: An end of the junction differs from the germline gene, which may be a read error. The chain links TRBV2 to TRBJ1-2; D is perhaps TRBD1 (5 bases). The CDR3 has 12 residues. Germline assignment: CDR1 SNHLY and CDR2 FYNNEI. CDR3: CASSEAIQDLRF. The DNA of the CDR3 is TGTGCCAGCAGTGAAGCGATACAGGACCTTCGCTTC.

The rearrangement links TRBV19 to TRBJ1-3; D might be TRBD1 (6 bases). V lost 3 bases and J lost 4, with 10 bases in between. The germline CDR1 and CDR2 sequences are LNHDA and SQIVND (reference sequence). This CDR3 comprises 14 residues. The CDR3: CASSITGSGNTIYF. CDR3 sequence (DNA): TGTGCCAGTAGTATTACAGGGTCGGGAAACACCATATATTTT.

The count of this clone is one. The rearrangement uses TRBV7-3 and TRBJ2-3; D possibly corresponds to TRBD2 (6 bases). Germline CDR1 SGHTA, CDR2 FQGTGA. The CDR3 is 13 amino acids. Trimming took 1 base from V and 6 from J, leaving 8 bases between them. CDR3 residues: CASSLNAGDTQYF. The DNA of the CDR3 is TGTGCCAGCAGCTTAAATGCGGGGGATACGCAGTATTTT. The entire variable domain, with the rest obtained from reference TRBV7-3 and TRBJ2-3, is as follows: GAGVSQTPSNKVTEKGKYVELRCDPISGHTALYWYRQSLGQGPEFLIYFQGTGAADDSGLPNDRFFAVRPEGSVSTLKIQRTERGDSAVYLCASSLNAGDTQYFGPGTRLTVL.

The chain recombines TRBV7-2 with TRBJ1-2, with a tentative D call TRBD1 (5 bases). The CDR3 totals 14 residues. Between the trimmed V and J ends, which lost 6 bases and 3 bases, there was a span of 14 bases. Germline V gene lookup returns CDR1 SGHTA and CDR2 FQGNSA. The CDR3 loop is CASSPMAGYYGYTF. DNA of the CDR3: TGTGCCAGCAGTCCAATGGCAGGGTACTATGGCTACACCTTC. Variable domain in full (rest from reference TRBV7-2 and TRBJ1-2): GAGVSQSPSNKVTEKGKDVELRCDPISGHTALYWYRQSLGQGLEFLIYFQGNSAPDKSGLPSDRFSAERTGGSVSTLTIQRTQQEDSAVYLCASSPMAGYYGYTFGSGTRLTVV.

The chain recombines TRBV27 with TRBJ2-7, with TRBD1 matching 9 bases. Germline loops: CDR1 MNHEY, CDR2 SMNVEV (reference sequence). The CDR3 extends over 15 amino acids. The V segment lost 4 bases and the J segment 4 bases; nucleotides outside the gene matches: 8. In nucleotides, the CDR3 is TGTGCCAGCAGTTCCCCCGGGACAGGGCAGTACGAGCAGTACTTC. Translating gives CASSSPGTGQYEQYF.

The CDR3 DNA is TGTGCCTGGAGTGTCCAGGGGGCTTCACCCCTCCACTTT. Translation gives CAWSVQGASPLHF. The V call is TRBV30, the J call TRBJ1-6; TRBD1 agrees at 8 bases. Trimming took 0 bases from V and 9 from J; bases not matched to a gene: 1. The germline V gene encodes CDR1 GTSNPN and CDR2 SVGIG (reference sequence). The CDR3 has 13 residues.

The table lists this clone with a few counts. The gene calls are TRBV14 and TRBJ1-4; D unresolved. With 4 bases removed from V and 7 bases from J, the gap between germline ends came to 16 bases. Looked up from germline, CDR1 is SGHDN and CDR2 is FVKESK. The CDR3 sequence is 15 residues long. The CDR3: CASSLSRGWGEKLFF. Written as DNA, the CDR3 is TGTGCCAGCAGCCTCTCCCGGGGATGGGGTGAAAAACTGTTTTTT.

This clone was recorded only once. The chain couples TRBV9 to TRBJ2-1; 10 positions match TRBD2. Germline CDR1 SGDLS, CDR2 YYNGEE. The V gene end was trimmed by 0 bases and the J gene end by 8 bases; junction bases not matched to a gene: 8. The CDR3 has 16 amino acids. DNA of the CDR3: TGTGCCAGCAGCGTAGCGTCCCTAGCGGGAGCGGATGAGCAGTTCTTC. This codes for CASSVASLAGADEQFF.

The gene calls are TRBV28 and TRBJ1-1, with D possibly matching TRBD1 (6 bases). Germline lookup yields CDR1 MDHEN and CDR2 SYDVKM. CDR3 size: 14 residues. V was pared by 1 base and J by 10 bases, with 16 bases between. CDR3 in amino acids: CASSLFPEGGVAFF. In DNA form, the CDR3 reads TGTGCCAGCAGTTTATTTCCGGAGGGGGGGGTAGCTTTCTTT. The variable domain in full, with the rest retrieved from reference TRBV28 and TRBJ1-1, is DVKVTQSSRYLVKRTGEKVFLECVQDMDHENMFWYRQDPGLGLRLIYFSYDVKMKEKGDIPEGYSVSREKKERFSLILESASTNQTSMYLCASSLFPEGGVAFFGQGTRLTVV.

In regard to this clone: Mismatch with germline at one junction end may stem from a read error. The chain recombines TRBV7-3 with TRBJ2-3, with 11 bases identical to TRBD2. The CDR3 is made up of 16 amino acids. Germline CDR1 and CDR2: SGHTA and FQGTGA. In DNA, the CDR3 is TGTGCCAGCAGCGTAACTAGCGGGGGCGGCACAGATACGCAGTATTTT. Encoded protein: CASSVTSGGGTDTQYF. The full variable domain, with the rest looked up from reference TRBV7-3 and TRBJ2-3, is GAGVSQTPSNKVTEKGKYVELRCDPISGHTALYWYRQSLGQGPEFLIYFQGTGAADDSGLPNDRFFAVRPEGSVSTLKIQRTERGDSAVYLCASSVTSGGGTDTQYFGPGTRLTVL.

V and J are TRBV5-5 and TRBJ1-1; possibly TRBD1 for D (6 bases). The V end lost 1 base, the J end lost 0 bases, and 13 bases lay between the germline ends. Germline CDR1 reads SGHKS; CDR2 reads YYEKEE (reference sequence). This CDR3 contains 16 residues. CDR3: CASSLILGQMNTEAFF. The CDR3 nucleotides read TGTGCCAGCAGCTTGATACTGGGACAAATGAACACTGAAGCTTTCTTT. Full variable domain (remainder filled in from reference TRBV5-5 and TRBJ1-1): DAGVTQSPTHLIKTRGQQVTLRCSPISGHKSVSWYQQVLGQGPQFIFQYYEKEERGRGNFPDRFSARQFPNYSSELNVNALLLGDSALYLCASSLILGQMNTEAFFGQGTRLTVV.

The J gene is TRBJ2-3, the V gene TRBV7-2, with 9 bases fitting TRBD2. Unmatched junction bases numbered 4, after V lost 3 bases and J lost 3 bases. The CDR3 runs 15 residues. CDR1 is SGHTA, CDR2 FQGNSA, per germline. The CDR3 DNA reads as TGTGCCAGCAGCTTGACTAGCGGACGAACAGATACGCAGTATTTT. This translates into CASSLTSGRTDTQYF.

Comments on this clone: The sample has other DNA sequences that encode this CDR3 too. The chain employs TRBV7-9 and TRBJ1-3; maybe TRBD1 (5 bases). Germline V gene lookup returns CDR1 SEHNR and CDR2 FQNEAQ (reference sequence). This CDR3 is built from 16 residues. V lost 3 bases, J lost 1 base, and 13 bases lay in between. The CDR3 bases are TGTGCCAGCAGCTTTTATTTCCGGGGGTCTGGAAACACCATATATTTT. Amino acids: CASSFYFRGSGNTIYF.

The sample holds one count of this clone. The chain combines TRBV6-1 with TRBJ2-3; TRBD2 agrees at 8 bases. Trimming took 4 bases from V and 0 from J; bases not matched to a gene: 12. Germline V gene sequence: CDR1 MNHNS, CDR2 SASEGT. The CDR3 contains 18 residues. In nucleotides, the CDR3 is TGTGCCAGCAGTGTGAGGGGCGTGGAGCGGGGGAGCACAGATACGCAGTATTTT. As protein: CASSVRGVERGSTDTQYF.

The V and J genes are TRBV13 and TRBJ2-1; TRBD2 aligns across 8 bases. V dropped 1 base and J dropped 6; count of bases not matched to a gene: 5. CDR1 and CDR2 from the germline V gene are PRHDT and FYEKMQ (reference sequence). This CDR3 has 15 residues. The DNA for the CDR3 is TGTGCCAGCAGCTTAGTAGCGGGAAGGGGCAATGAGCAGTTCTTC. It specifies CASSLVAGRGNEQFF.

J is TRBJ1-6 and V is TRBV4-2; TRBD1 matches 9 bases. CDR1 is LGHNA, CDR2 YNFKEQ, per germline. CDR3 length: 15 amino acids. J lost 10 bases, V lost 4 bases, and 8 bases had no gene match. The CDR3 protein is CASSPPRTGASPLHF. The CDR3 DNA is TGTGCCAGCAGCCCCCCCCGGACAGGGGCATCACCCCTCCACTTT.

The chain employs TRBV5-6 and TRBJ2-7, with D possibly being TRBD2 (7 bases). V shed 8 bases and J shed 2 bases, with 14 bases lying between them. The CDR3 loop spans 13 amino acids. The germline CDR1 and CDR2 sequences are SGHDT and YYEEEE. Here the CDR3 DNA reads TGTGCCAGTCGGGGGGCCGGGGCCTACGAGCAGTACTTC. Protein sequence: CASRGAGAYEQYF.

The chain links TRBV29-1 to TRBJ2-7; 10 nucleotides match TRBD1. The CDR3 has 13 amino acids. Germline assignment: CDR1 SQVTM and CDR2 ANQGSEA. The V gene end was trimmed by 6 bases and the J gene end by 6 bases; junction bases not matched to a gene: 8. Written as DNA, the CDR3 is TGCAGCGTACAGGGACAGGGGAGGTCCGAGCAGTACTTC. As protein: CSVQGQGRSEQYF.